Listed below are T cell receptor beta chains from one sample, sequenced in a study of blood T cell repertoires in COVID-19. The data were produced by immunoSEQ multiplex PCR, yet TCRdb's version contains in-frame clones alone and is incomplete. The sample contains 250,000 to 350,000 clones, 88% of which appear only once. The sequenced material came from peripheral blood. The receptors derive from a woman aged 30 to 39 with COVID-19, enrolled during active disease. Both conserved end residues are part of each CDR3. A D gene is named only where the DNA matches it firmly. Size tells how often a clone was seen (once, few, many) or the class of an expanded clone, and some rows leave it out.

clone size: -
V gene: TRBV4-1
J gene: TRBJ1-1
CDR3 length: 11
D gene: -
CDR3 DNA: TGCGCCAGCACCCGAGGAACTGAAGCTTTCTTT
CDR3 protein: CASTRGTEAFF

clone size: -
V gene: TRBV29-1
J gene: TRBJ2-3
CDR3 length: 14
D gene: TRBD2
CDR3 DNA: TGCAGCGTTTTGACGGGAGGGCCTGGGGATACGCAGTATTTT
CDR3 protein: CSVLTGGPGDTQYF

clone size: -
V gene: TRBV14
J gene: TRBJ2-7
CDR3 length: 15
D gene: -
CDR3 DNA: TGTGCCAGCAGCCACCCGGGGTCCTTGTTCTACGAGCAGTACTTC
CDR3 protein: CASSHPGSLFYEQYF

clone size: -
V gene: TRBV6-5
J gene: TRBJ2-7
CDR3 length: 14
D gene: -
CDR3 DNA: TGTGCCAGCACCCCGGAGGGGTTCCTGTTTGAGCAGTACTTC
CDR3 protein: CASTPEGFLFEQYF

clone size: -
V gene: TRBV12-3/TRBV12-4
J gene: TRBJ1-3
CDR3 length: 13
D gene: -
CDR3 DNA: TGTGCCAGCGGAGTCGGCTCTGGAAACACCATATATTTT
CDR3 protein: CASGVGSGNTIYF

clone size: -
V gene: TRBV9
J gene: TRBJ2-2
CDR3 length: 15
D gene: TRBD1
CDR3 DNA: TGTGCCAGCAGCGTAACAGGGGTCGACACCGGGGAGCTGTTTTTT
CDR3 protein: CASSVTGVDTGELFF

clone size: -
V gene: TRBV7-3
J gene: TRBJ2-3
CDR3 length: 16
D gene: -
CDR3 DNA: TGTGCCAGCAGCTTATTCGGGGGGCAGGTAACAGATACGCAGTATTTT
CDR3 protein: CASSLFGGQVTDTQYF

clone size: -
V gene: TRBV5-6
J gene: TRBJ2-7
CDR3 length: 15
D gene: TRBD1
CDR3 DNA: TGTGCCAGCAGCTTACCGGGACAGGGTCCCAACGAGCAGTACTTC
CDR3 protein: CASSLPGQGPNEQYF

clone size: once
V gene: TRBV19
J gene: TRBJ1-1
CDR3 length: 15
D gene: TRBD1
CDR3 DNA: TGTGCCAGTAGTTTCTCCCGGGACAGGGTCTCTGAAGCTTTCTTT
CDR3 protein: CASSFSRDRVSEAFF

clone size: -
V gene: TRBV15
J gene: TRBJ2-2
CDR3 length: 17
D gene: TRBD1
CDR3 DNA: TGTGCCACCAGCCGCCCGTCTAGACAGGGTCCCGCCGGGGAGCTGTTTTTT
CDR3 protein: CATSRPSRQGPAGELFF

clone size: -
V gene: TRBV6-5
J gene: TRBJ1-2
CDR3 length: 15
D gene: TRBD1
CDR3 DNA: TGTGCCAGCAGTTACCCGGACAGGGAACGCTATGGCTACACCTTC
CDR3 protein: CASSYPDRERYGYTF

clone size: -
V gene: TRBV5-1
J gene: TRBJ2-7
CDR3 length: 14
D gene: -
CDR3 DNA: TGCGCCAGCAGGGCCGCAACAGCCACCTACGAGCAGTACTTC
CDR3 protein: CASRAATATYEQYF

clone size: -
V gene: TRBV20-1
J gene: TRBJ2-7
CDR3 length: 13
D gene: -
CDR3 DNA: TGCAGTGCTAGTATTGGGGCGTCCTACGAGCAGTACTTC
CDR3 protein: CSASIGASYEQYF

clone size: -
V gene: TRBV27
J gene: TRBJ1-1
CDR3 length: 15
D gene: -
CDR3 DNA: TGTGCCAGCAGTTTGATAGCAAGTGGACAGTCTGAAGCTTTCTTT
CDR3 protein: CASSLIASGQSEAFF

clone size: -
V gene: TRBV6-5
J gene: TRBJ2-2
CDR3 length: 14
D gene: -
CDR3 DNA: TGTGCCAGCAGTTACCGCGGCCTCACCGGGGAGCTGTTTTTT
CDR3 protein: CASSYRGLTGELFF